This T cell receptor (beta chain) is drawn from a study of T cell repertoires in Merkel cell carcinoma (dated by TCRdb to the late 2010s). Study-wide context: Patients who had received intralesional immunotherapy or systemic immune checkpoint blockade ahead of the biopsy were left out. MCPyV-specific clonotypes were initially defined through tetramer sorting, cloning and paired TCR sequencing of expanded tumor-infiltrating lymphocytes. To be included, a participant needed a diagnosis of MCPyV-positive Merkel cell carcinoma and tumor-infiltrating lymphocytes that had been successfully expanded in vitro. What the authors observed across the whole study: The study did not examine normal tissue biopsies.

The germline V end is reduced by 5 bases and the J end by 7 bases; junction bases left unmatched: 14. CDR1 and CDR2 were assigned from the germline V gene as SGHVS and FQNEAQ. The CDR3 measures 16 amino acids from cysteine to phenylalanine. Only CDR3 DNA remains: 48 bases, in frame from the first base. The immunoSEQ assay was used both to sequence TRB CDR3 from tumor genomic DNA and to process the resulting data. Entries here come from immuneACCESS through TCRdb and include only in-frame sequences with V and J called. Some clones fail to appear in such tables; in the studies checked, an unresolved V gene covers under half of the shortfall, and the cause of the remainder is unknown. This sample lists 12,000 to 15,000 clones; roughly 71% were detected once. The ten largest clonotypes hold about 15% of the sample. Every study subject tested positive for serum antibodies to T-antigen and had biopsy-confirmed Merkel cell carcinoma that was MCPyV-positive. Over five adjacent 10-micron frozen tumor sections were used for genomic DNA extraction without cell sorting or culture. Optimal cutting temperature compound was used to freeze tumor biopsy tissue measuring roughly 5 x 5 x 5 mm. Hematoxylin and eosin scout sections confirmed abundant Merkel cell carcinoma and infiltrating cells in the frozen biopsy.

This clone occurred once. No antigen is known for it. There are no base qualities to consult, and no much larger clone falls within one base. Sequenced sample: tumor tissue. In this chain, TRBV7-8 is recombined with TRBJ1-5, and 7 junctional nucleotides match TRBD1. This clonotype was sampled from an adult with Merkel cell carcinoma. The nucleotide sequence is TGTGCCAGCAGCCGTTTCTATGACAGGGCTAACCAGCCCCAGCATTTT. It encodes CASSRFYDRANQPQHF.